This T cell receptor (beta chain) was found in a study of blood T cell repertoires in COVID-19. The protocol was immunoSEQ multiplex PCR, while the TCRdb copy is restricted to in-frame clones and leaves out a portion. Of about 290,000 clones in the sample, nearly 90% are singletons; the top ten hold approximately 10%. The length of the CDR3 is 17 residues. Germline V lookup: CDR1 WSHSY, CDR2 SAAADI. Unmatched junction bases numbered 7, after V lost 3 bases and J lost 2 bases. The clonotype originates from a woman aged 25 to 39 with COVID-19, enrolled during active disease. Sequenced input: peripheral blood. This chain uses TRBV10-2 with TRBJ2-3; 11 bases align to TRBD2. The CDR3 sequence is CASSDPYSGGATDTQYF. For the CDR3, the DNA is TGCGCCAGCAGTGACCCTTATAGCGGGGGGGCCACAGATACGCAGTATTTT.